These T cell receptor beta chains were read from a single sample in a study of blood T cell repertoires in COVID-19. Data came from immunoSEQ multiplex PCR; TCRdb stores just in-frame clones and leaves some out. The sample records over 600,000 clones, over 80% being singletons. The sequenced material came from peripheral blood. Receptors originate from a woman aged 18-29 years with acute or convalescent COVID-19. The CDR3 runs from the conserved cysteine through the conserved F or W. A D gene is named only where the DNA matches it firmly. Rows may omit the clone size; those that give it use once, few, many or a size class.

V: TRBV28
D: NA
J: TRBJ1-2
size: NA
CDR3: CASSPSNYGYTF
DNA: TGTGCCAGCAGTCCCTCTAACTATGGCTACACCTTC

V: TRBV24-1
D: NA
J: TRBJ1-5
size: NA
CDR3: CATSGQSNQPQHF
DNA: TGTGCCACCAGTGGGCAGAGCAATCAGCCCCAGCATTTT

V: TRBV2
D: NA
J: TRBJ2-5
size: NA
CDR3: CASSDRRGQETQYF
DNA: TGTGCCAGCAGTGACAGACGAGGGCAAGAGACCCAGTACTTC

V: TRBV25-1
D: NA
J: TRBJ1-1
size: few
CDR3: CASSESQGAKGAFF
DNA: TGTGCCAGCAGTGAATCCCAGGGCGCCAAGGGAGCTTTCTTT

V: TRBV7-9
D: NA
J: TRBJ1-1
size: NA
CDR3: CASSSRGGEDTEAFF
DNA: TGTGCCAGCAGCAGTAGAGGTGGGGAGGACACTGAAGCTTTCTTT

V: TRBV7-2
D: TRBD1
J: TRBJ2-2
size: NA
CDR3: CASSLVRTGDTGELFF
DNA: TGTGCCAGCAGCTTAGTAAGGACAGGGGACACCGGGGAGCTGTTTTTT

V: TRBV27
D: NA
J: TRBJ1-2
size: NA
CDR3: CASRKSVQGNYGYTF
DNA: TGTGCCAGCAGAAAGAGCGTACAGGGTAACTATGGCTACACCTTC

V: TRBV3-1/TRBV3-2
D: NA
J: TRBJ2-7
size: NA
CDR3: CASRVEGLTTSYEQYF
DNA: TGTGCCAGCCGGGTGGAGGGCCTAACCACTTCCTACGAGCAGTACTTC

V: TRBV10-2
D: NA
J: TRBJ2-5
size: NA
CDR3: CASSDEGVQETQYF
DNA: TGCGCCAGCAGTGATGAGGGGGTCCAAGAGACCCAGTACTTC

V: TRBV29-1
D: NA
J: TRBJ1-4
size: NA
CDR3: CSVEGPTNEKLFF
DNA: TGCAGCGTTGAGGGGCCAACTAATGAAAAACTGTTTTTT

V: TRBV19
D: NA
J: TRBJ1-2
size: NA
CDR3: CASSIQGVHGYTF
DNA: TGTGCCAGTAGTATCCAGGGTGTTCATGGCTACACCTTC

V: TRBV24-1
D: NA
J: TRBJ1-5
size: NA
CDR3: CATSAAEQPQHF
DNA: TGTGCCACCAGTGCGGCGGAGCAGCCCCAGCATTTT

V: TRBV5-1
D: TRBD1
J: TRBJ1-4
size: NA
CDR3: CASSFLGTGGEKLFF
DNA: TGCGCCAGCTCTTTCCTCGGGACAGGGGGTGAAAAACTGTTTTTT

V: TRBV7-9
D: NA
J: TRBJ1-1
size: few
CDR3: CASSPYKTVNTEAFF
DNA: TGTGCCAGCAGCCCATACAAGACAGTAAACACTGAAGCTTTCTTT

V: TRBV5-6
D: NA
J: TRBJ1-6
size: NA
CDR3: CASSLGRGMGNSPLHF
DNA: TGTGCCAGCAGCTTGGGCCGGGGGATGGGGAATTCACCCCTCCACTTT

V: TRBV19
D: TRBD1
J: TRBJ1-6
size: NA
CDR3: CASSIQGALGNSPLHF
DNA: TGTGCCAGTAGTATACAGGGGGCTCTTGGTAATTCACCCCTCCACTTT

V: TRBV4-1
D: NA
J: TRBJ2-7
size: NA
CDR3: CASSQDGARNSYEQYF
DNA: TGCGCCAGCAGCCAAGATGGGGCCAGAAATTCCTACGAGCAGTACTTC

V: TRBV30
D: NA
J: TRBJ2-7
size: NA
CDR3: CAWAGQLSYEQYF
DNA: TGTGCCTGGGCAGGACAGCTCTCCTACGAGCAGTACTTC

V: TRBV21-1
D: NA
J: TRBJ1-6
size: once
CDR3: CASSKVGQRLHF
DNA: TGTGCCAGCAGCAAAGTGGGACAGCGCCTCCACTTT

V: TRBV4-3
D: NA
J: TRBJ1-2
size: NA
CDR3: CASSPTLDSTWGGYTF
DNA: TGCGCCAGCAGCCCCACGTTGGACAGCACCTGGGGTGGCTACACCTTC

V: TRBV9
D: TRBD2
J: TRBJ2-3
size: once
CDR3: CASSDRLAAASTDTQYF
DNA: TGTGCCAGCAGCGACCGACTAGCGGCCGCTAGCACAGATACGCAGTATTTT

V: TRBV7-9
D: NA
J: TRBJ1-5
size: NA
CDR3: CASSSQQGADQPQHF
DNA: TGTGCCAGCAGCTCGCAACAGGGCGCGGATCAGCCCCAGCATTTT

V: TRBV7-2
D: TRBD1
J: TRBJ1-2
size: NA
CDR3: CASSPQGGLTGYTF
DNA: TGTGCCAGCAGCCCACAGGGGGGGTTGACTGGCTACACCTTC

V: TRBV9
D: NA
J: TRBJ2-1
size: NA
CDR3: CASSVVLAPNEQFF
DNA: TGTGCCAGCAGCGTAGTTTTGGCCCCCAATGAGCAGTTCTTC

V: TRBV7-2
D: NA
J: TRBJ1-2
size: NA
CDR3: CAFPIRGYGYTF
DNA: TGTGCCTTCCCAATACGGGGCTATGGCTACACCTTC

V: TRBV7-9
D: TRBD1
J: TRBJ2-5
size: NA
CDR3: CASRPKPGQGQETQYF
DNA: TGTGCCAGCAGACCTAAACCGGGACAGGGACAAGAGACCCAGTACTTC

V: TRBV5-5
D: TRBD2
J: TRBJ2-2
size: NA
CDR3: CASRFSGENTGELFF
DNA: TGTGCCAGCAGATTTAGCGGGGAGAACACCGGGGAGCTGTTTTTT

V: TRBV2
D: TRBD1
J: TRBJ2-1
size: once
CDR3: CASTGTGFGEQFF
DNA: TGTGCCAGTACCGGGACAGGGTTTGGGGAGCAGTTCTTC

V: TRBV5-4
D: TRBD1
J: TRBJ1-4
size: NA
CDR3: CASSETGGNEKLFF
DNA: TGTGCCAGCAGCGAAACAGGGGGAAATGAAAAACTGTTTTTT

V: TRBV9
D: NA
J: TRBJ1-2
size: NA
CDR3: CASSVDSAGYGYTF
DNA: TGTGCCAGCAGCGTAGATTCGGCAGGCTATGGCTACACCTTC

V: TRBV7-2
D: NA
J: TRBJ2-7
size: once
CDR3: CASSVKFPYEQYF
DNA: TGTGCCAGCAGCGTTAAATTTCCCTACGAGCAGTACTTC

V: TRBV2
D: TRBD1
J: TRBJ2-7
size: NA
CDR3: CASTPGTGSYEQYF
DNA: TGTGCCAGCACCCCTGGGACAGGCTCCTACGAGCAGTACTTC

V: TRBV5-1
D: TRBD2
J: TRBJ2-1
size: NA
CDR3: CASSGGDYLYNEQFF
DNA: TGCGCCAGCAGCGGCGGGGACTATCTCTACAATGAGCAGTTCTTC

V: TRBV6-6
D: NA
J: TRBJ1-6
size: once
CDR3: CASSPGPYNSPLHF
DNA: TGTGCCAGCAGCCCGGGTCCCTATAATTCACCCCTCCACTTT

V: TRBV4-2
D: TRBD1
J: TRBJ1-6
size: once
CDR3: CASSPLGGQGAFPPLHF
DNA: TGTGCCAGCAGCCCCTTGGGGGGACAGGGTGCGTTTCCACCCCTCCACTTT

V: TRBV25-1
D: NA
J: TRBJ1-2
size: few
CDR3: CASSEDSNYGYTF
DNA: TGTGCCAGCAGTGAGGACAGTAACTATGGCTACACCTTC

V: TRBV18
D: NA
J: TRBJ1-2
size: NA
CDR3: CASSPAGINGYTF
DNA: TGTGCCAGCTCACCGGCAGGGATAAATGGCTACACCTTC

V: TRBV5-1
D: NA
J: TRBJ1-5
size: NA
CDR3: CASSLEGVSNQPQHF
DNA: TGCGCCAGCAGCTTAGAGGGGGTTAGCAATCAGCCCCAGCATTTT

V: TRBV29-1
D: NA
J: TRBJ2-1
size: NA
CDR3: CSVALNLGDNEQFF
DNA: TGCAGCGTAGCGCTCAACCTCGGGGACAATGAGCAGTTCTTC

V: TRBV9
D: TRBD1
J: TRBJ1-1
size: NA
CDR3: CASSGTGVTEAFF
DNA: TGTGCCAGTTCCGGGACAGGGGTCACTGAAGCTTTCTTT

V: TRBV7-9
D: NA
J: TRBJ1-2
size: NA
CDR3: CASSLGTGETSDGYTF
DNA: TGTGCCAGCAGCCTGGGGACGGGGGAGACTTCGGATGGCTACACCTTC

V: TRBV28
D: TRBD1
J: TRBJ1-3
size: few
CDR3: CASSLGGQGSTIYF
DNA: TGTGCCAGCAGTTTAGGTGGACAGGGGTCCACCATATATTTT

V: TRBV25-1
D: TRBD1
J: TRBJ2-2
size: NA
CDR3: CASSVRTGATGELFF
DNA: TGTGCCAGCAGTGTCCGGACAGGGGCCACCGGGGAGCTGTTTTTT

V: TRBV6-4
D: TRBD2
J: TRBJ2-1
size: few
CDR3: CASSRSGGHNEQFF
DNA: TGTGCCAGCAGCCGTAGCGGGGGACACAATGAGCAGTTCTTC

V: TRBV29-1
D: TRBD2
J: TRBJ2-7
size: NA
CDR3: CSVPGGARYEQYF
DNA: TGCAGCGTCCCGGGAGGGGCGCGCTACGAGCAGTACTTC